This TCR beta chain was observed in a study of read filtering for tumor transcriptome and immune sequencing. About the study: After DNase treatment, RNA was made into whole-transcriptome libraries. IR-seq gave about 3.5 to 10.27 million TCR reads per sample; RNA-seq gave roughly 75 to 1,300. Whole-study results and caveats: The CD138-negative fraction was mixed bone marrow immune cells, not pure T cells.

Every patient had bone marrow sampled while the disease was active. The library was built from about 400 ng RNA with molecular barcoded adaptors for alpha/delta and beta/gamma chains. TCRdb analysed the reads with MiXCR anew, one entry per CDR3 protein. Of 100,000 to 150,000 distinct CDR3 sequences detected, about an eighth appear once; the ten largest clones hold 9.5% to 11%. With V trimmed by 4 bases and J by 1 base, 2 bases remained unmatched. Germline values: CDR1 LGHDT, CDR2 YNNKEL (reference sequence). This CDR3 has 14 residues. In regard to this clonotype: Its antigen is unidentified.

This chain links TRBV3-1 with TRBJ1-1, with 8 bases matching TRBD1. This TCR was sampled from a donor at least 40 years old with multiple myeloma. Sample: a population of CD138-negative cells sorted from bone marrow. The CDR3 region is CASSRDRRNTEAFF. For the CDR3, the DNA is TGTGCCAGCAGCCGGGACAGGAGGAACACTGAAGCTTTCTTT.